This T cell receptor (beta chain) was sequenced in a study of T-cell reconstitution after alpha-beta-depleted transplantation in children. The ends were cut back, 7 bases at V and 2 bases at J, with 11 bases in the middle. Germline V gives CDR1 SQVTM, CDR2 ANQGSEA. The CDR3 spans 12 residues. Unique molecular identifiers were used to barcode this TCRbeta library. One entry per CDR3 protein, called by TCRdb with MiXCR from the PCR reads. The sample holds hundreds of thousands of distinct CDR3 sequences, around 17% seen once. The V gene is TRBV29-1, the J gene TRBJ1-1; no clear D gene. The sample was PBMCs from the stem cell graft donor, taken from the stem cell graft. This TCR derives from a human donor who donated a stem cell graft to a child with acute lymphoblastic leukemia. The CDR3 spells CSADWGNTEAFF. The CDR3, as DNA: TGCAGCGCCGACTGGGGTAACACTGAAGCTTTCTTT.